This entry lists 13 T cell receptor beta chains sequenced from one sample in a study of cytomegalovirus exposure and HLA in healthy donors. PCR was performed using 60 Vbeta and 13 Jbeta primers. Assay: immunoSEQ multiplex PCR; the TCRdb copy retains only in-frame clones and omits some. The table records more than 100,000 clones, 75% to 85% of them present only once. Specimen: PBMCs. The receptors originated from a man aged 35-49 years in good health and CMV-seronegative.

The chain is built from TRBV25-1 and TRBJ2-3; no definite D call. The V gene lost 3 bases and the J gene lost 6 bases, with 10 bases spanning the gap. The CDR3 contains 13 residues. CDR1 and CDR2 (germline): MGHDK, SYGVNS. The CDR3 reads CASSEAGPDTQYF. As DNA, the CDR3 is TGTGCCAGCAGTGAGGCAGGCCCCGATACGCAGTATTTT.

The V call is TRBV5-1, the J call TRBJ1-4; D unresolved. V lost 0 bases, J lost 3 bases, and 9 bases lay in between. Germline V lookup: CDR1 SGHRS, CDR2 YFSETQ. This CDR3 is 15 amino acids long. CDR3 amino acids: CASSLASTPNEKLFF. The CDR3 DNA sequence: TGCGCCAGCAGCTTGGCGTCTACGCCTAATGAAAAACTGTTTTTT.

V gene TRBV28 combines with J gene TRBJ1-4; 7 bases agree with TRBD1. CDR1 and CDR2 (germline): MDHEN, SYDVKM. The V segment lost 5 bases and the J segment 5 bases; nucleotides outside the gene matches: 5. This CDR3 region has 14 residues. The CDR3 region has the DNA TGTGCCAGCAGTACCGGGACAGAAAATGAAAAACTGTTTTTT. The encoded protein is CASSTGTENEKLFF. Variable domain in full (rest from reference TRBV28 and TRBJ1-4): DVKVTQSSRYLVKRTGEKVFLECVQDMDHENMFWYRQDPGLGLRLIYFSYDVKMKEKGDIPEGYSVSREKKERFSLILESASTNQTSMYLCASSTGTENEKLFFGSGTQLSVL.

This chain links TRBV6-5 with TRBJ1-1, with D perhaps TRBD1 (6 bases). Germline CDR1 MNHEY, CDR2 SVGAGI. V dropped 6 bases and J dropped 8 bases, with 13 bases sitting between them. The CDR3 extends over 12 amino acids. The CDR3 reads CASSNKDREAFF. As DNA, the CDR3 is TGTGCCAGCAGCAATAAGGACAGAGAAGCTTTCTTT.

V usage is TRBV7-9 and J usage is TRBJ2-1; D uncertain. Trimming took 5 bases from V and 1 from J, leaving 15 bases between them. Per the germline V gene, CDR1 is SEHNR and CDR2 is FQNEAQ (reference sequence). The CDR3 length is 16 residues. The CDR3 region is CASSVGDRRSYNEQFF. The CDR3 bases are TGTGCCAGCAGCGTAGGAGATCGGAGATCCTACAATGAGCAGTTCTTC.

The V call is TRBV7-9, the J call TRBJ2-1; a weak D match, TRBD2 (5 bases). The CDR3 is 13 residues long. Germline values: CDR1 SEHNR, CDR2 FQNEAQ (reference sequence). Trimming stripped 7 bases from V and 4 bases from J, with 11 bases between. CDR3 sequence: CASTPRGYNEQFF. The CDR3 DNA reads TGTGCCAGCACCCCCCGGGGTTACAATGAGCAGTTCTTC.

The chain couples TRBV5-6 to TRBJ2-7; 7 bases align to TRBD1. CDR1 and CDR2 (germline): SGHDT, YYEEEE. The CDR3 covers 14 residues. With V trimmed by 4 bases and J by 3 bases, 7 bases remained unmatched. CDR3 protein: CASSPLTGRYEQYF. The CDR3, as DNA: TGTGCCAGCAGCCCACTGACAGGGCGCTACGAGCAGTACTTC.

This clone is a singleton in its sample. The V call is TRBV5-1, the J call TRBJ2-3; unclear D gene. Germline lookup yields CDR1 SGHRS and CDR2 YFSETQ. V was shortened by 0 bases and J by 6 bases, with 8 bases between the two germline ends. The CDR3 spans 13 residues. CDR3 bases: TGCGCCAGCAGCTTGGGTGTCGTCGATACGCAGTATTTT. Protein sequence: CASSLGVVDTQYF.

The rearrangement links TRBV5-4 to TRBJ1-1, with D perhaps matching TRBD1 (6 bases). Trimming left V 4 bases short and J 1 base short, with 11 bases between. CDR1 and CDR2 (germline): SGHNT, YYREEE (reference sequence). CDR3 length: 14 residues. CDR3 amino acids: CASSKTRGNTEAFF. The CDR3 bases are TGTGCCAGCAGCAAGACCAGGGGGAACACTGAAGCTTTCTTT. The full variable domain, in which reference TRBV5-4 and TRBJ1-1 provide the parts outside the CDR3, is ETGVTQSPTHLIKTRGQQVTLRCSSQSGHNTVSWYQQALGQGPQFIFQYYREEENGRGNFPPRFSGLQFPNYSSELNVNALELDDSALYLCASSKTRGNTEAFFGQGTRLTVV.

The chain employs TRBV5-1 and TRBJ2-3; 7 bases align to TRBD1. Germline V CDR1 and CDR2: SGHRS, YFSETQ. The CDR3 consists of 15 residues. J was trimmed by 0 bases and V by 5 bases; bases with no gene match: 6. The CDR3 DNA reads TGCGCCAGCAGACCGACAGGGTCCAGCACAGATACGCAGTATTTT. It is translated as CASRPTGSSTDTQYF.

The genes are TRBV2 and TRBJ2-5; D is unresolved. Trimming shortened V by 2 bases and J by 5 bases, and 12 bases separated the two germline ends. The CDR3 is 14 amino acids. CDR1 is SNHLY, CDR2 FYNNEI, per germline. The CDR3 spells CASSESLPVETQYF. The CDR3 DNA sequence: TGTGCCAGCAGTGAAAGCTTACCGGTGGAGACCCAGTACTTC.

The chain joins TRBV30 to TRBJ1-1; TRBD1 agrees at 7 bases. V lost 4 bases to trimming and J lost 0 bases; unmatched junction nucleotides: 2. This CDR3 is 13 amino acids long. The germline gives CDR1 GTSNPN, CDR2 SVGIG (reference sequence). The CDR3 sequence is CAWNGQVNTEAFF. The CDR3 DNA reads as TGTGCCTGGAATGGACAGGTGAACACTGAAGCTTTCTTT.

The chain links TRBV18 to TRBJ2-3; TRBD2 is a possible D gene (5 bases). The CDR3 extends over 15 amino acids. Per germline, CDR1 KGHSH and CDR2 LQKENI. Trimming cost V 1 base and J 1 base, with 9 bases left between them. The CDR3 is CASSPRGSGTDTQYF. CDR3 DNA: TGTGCCAGCTCACCACGAGGGTCCGGCACAGATACGCAGTATTTT.